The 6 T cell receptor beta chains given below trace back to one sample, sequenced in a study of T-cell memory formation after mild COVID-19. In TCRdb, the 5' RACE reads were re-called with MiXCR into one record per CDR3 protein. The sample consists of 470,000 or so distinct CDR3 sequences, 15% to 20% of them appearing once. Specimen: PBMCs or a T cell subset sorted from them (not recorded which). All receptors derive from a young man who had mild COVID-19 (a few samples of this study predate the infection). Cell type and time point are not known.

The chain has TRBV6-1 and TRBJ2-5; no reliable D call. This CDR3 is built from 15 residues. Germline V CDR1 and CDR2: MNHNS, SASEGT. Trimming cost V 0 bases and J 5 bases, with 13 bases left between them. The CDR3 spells CASSEASGSVETQYF. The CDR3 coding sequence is TGTGCCAGCAGTGAAGCGTCCGGGTCGGTGGAGACCCAGTACTTC.

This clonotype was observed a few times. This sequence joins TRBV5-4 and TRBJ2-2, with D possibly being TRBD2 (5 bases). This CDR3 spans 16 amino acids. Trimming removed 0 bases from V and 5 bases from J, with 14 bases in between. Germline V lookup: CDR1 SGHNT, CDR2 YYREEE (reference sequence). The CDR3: CASSLAVGLKTGELFF. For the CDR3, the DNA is TGTGCCAGCAGCTTGGCGGTCGGACTTAAAACCGGGGAGCTGTTTTTT.

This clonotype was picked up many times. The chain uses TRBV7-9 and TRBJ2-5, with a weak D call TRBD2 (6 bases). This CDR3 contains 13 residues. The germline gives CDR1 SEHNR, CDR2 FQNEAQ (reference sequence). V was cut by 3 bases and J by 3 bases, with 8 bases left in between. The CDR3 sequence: CASSLWGEETQYF. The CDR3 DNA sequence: TGTGCCAGCAGCTTGTGGGGGGAAGAGACCCAGTACTTC. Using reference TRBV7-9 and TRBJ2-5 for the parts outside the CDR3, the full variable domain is DTGVSQNPRHKITKRGQNVTFRCDPISEHNRLYWYRQTLGQGPEFLTYFQNEAQLEKSRLLSDRFSAERPKGSFSTLEIQRTEQGDSAMYLCASSLWGEETQYFGPGTRLLVL.

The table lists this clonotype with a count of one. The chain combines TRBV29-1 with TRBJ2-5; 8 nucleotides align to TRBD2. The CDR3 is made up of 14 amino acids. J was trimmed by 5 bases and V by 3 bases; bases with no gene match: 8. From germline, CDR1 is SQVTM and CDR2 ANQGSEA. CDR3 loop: CSVDGRIAGETQYF. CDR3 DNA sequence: TGCAGCGTTGATGGGAGAATAGCGGGGGAGACCCAGTACTTC. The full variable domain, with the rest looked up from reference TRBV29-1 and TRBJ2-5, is SAVISQKPSRDICQRGTSLTIQCQVDSQVTMMFWYRQQPGQSLTLIATANQGSEATYESGFVIDKFPISRPNLTFSTLTVSNMSPEDSSIYLCSVDGRIAGETQYFGPGTRLLVL.

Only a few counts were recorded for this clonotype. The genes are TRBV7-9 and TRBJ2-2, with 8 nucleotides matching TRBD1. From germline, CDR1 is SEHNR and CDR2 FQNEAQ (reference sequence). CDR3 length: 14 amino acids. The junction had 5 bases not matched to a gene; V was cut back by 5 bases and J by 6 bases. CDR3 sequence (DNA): TGTGCCAGCAGCCCGACAGGGGCCCCCGGGGAGCTGTTTTTT. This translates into CASSPTGAPGELFF.

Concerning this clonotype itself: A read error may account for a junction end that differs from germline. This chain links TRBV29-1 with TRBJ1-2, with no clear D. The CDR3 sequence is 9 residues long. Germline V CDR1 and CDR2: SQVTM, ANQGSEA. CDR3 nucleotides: TGCAGCGTGGAAGATGGCTACACCTTC. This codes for CSVEDGYTF.